This T cell receptor beta chain was documented in a study of radiation and T cells in renal cell carcinoma. Study overall: Nephrectomy followed 15 Gy stereotactic body radiation by 4 weeks.

Time point described: baseline pretreatment blood. Treatment: 15 Gy SBRT to primary tumor, nephrectomy 4 weeks later. This clone is a singleton in its sample. The table came from immunoSEQ multiplex PCR; TCRdb's copy has only in-frame clones and leaves some out. The sample contains some 150,000 clones, 70% to 90% of which appear only once. This material consisted of blood, taken from a patient whose treatment included radiotherapy and nephrectomy. This TCR was recovered from a woman between 50 and 59 years old with renal cell carcinoma.

The CDR3 is CASSYGPRDTQYF. Here the CDR3 DNA reads TGTGCCAGCAGTTACGGTCCTCGGGATACGCAGTATTTT. V and J are TRBV6-5 and TRBJ2-3; no clear D. V was shortened by 2 bases and J by 6 bases, with 9 bases between the two germline ends. The germline CDR1 and CDR2 sequences are MNHEY and SVGAGI. This CDR3 contains 13 residues.